This T cell receptor (beta chain) comes out of a study of blood T cell repertoires in COVID-19. About the research overall: PBMCs, B-cell-depleted T cells, or T cells provided the cDNA or gDNA that made up the material.

This clone has a handful of counts. Sequencing used immunoSEQ multiplex PCR; TCRdb keeps in-frame clones, though not all of them. Among under 150,000 clones, roughly 87% were seen once, and the ten largest hold roughly 18%. Cohort allocation depended upon clinical history that participants reported. CDR1 is MNHEY and CDR2 is SVGAGI in the germline V gene. CDR3 length equals 15 residues. Germline trimming cut 5 bases from V and 5 bases from J; bases unmatched to any gene: 4. This TCR was sampled from a man younger than 40 who had recovered from COVID-19. The chain couples TRBV6-5 to TRBJ1-6, with 9 positions matching TRBD1. Material: PBMCs or T cells enriched from blood (not recorded which). CDR3 region: CASSNTGGNNSPLHF. DNA for the CDR3: TGTGCCAGCAGTAACACAGGGGGCAATAATTCACCCCTCCACTTT.